This T cell receptor (beta chain) was profiled in a study of cytomegalovirus exposure and HLA in healthy donors. Points on this clone: Its antigen is as yet unknown.

V was clipped by 1 base and J by 1 base, with 11 bases between them. CDR1 is SGHRS, CDR2 YFSETQ, per germline. This CDR3 spans 15 amino acids. PCR amplification relied on 60 Vbeta primers (plus 13 Jbeta primers). Some clones are missing from TCRdb's copy, which holds only in-frame ones; the method was immunoSEQ multiplex PCR. Of around 130,000 clones listed, 80% to 85% are singletons. Study conclusions and caveats: Presence/absence analyses assumed roughly uniform sequencing depth across donors. Some public TCRs appeared in many individuals, while most sequences were rare. The authors enumerated around 150 TCR beta chains as linked to cytomegalovirus. Common viral pathogens were later found to be apparently linked to several of the most significant clusters.

Sequenced sample: PBMCs. The V call is TRBV5-1, the J call TRBJ1-1; D might be TRBD1 (6 bases). This TCR was recovered from a man younger than 40 in good health and CMV-seronegative. The CDR3 reads CASSLTGFPNTEAFF. CDR3 DNA: TGCGCCAGCAGCTTGACAGGGTTCCCGAACACTGAAGCTTTCTTT.